This T cell receptor (beta chain) was sequenced for a study of neurological immune-mediated disorders. Noted time point: longitudinal time-point 3. Unsorted libraries came from 2 million PBMCs stored at -80 °C. CDR1 is SEHNR and CDR2 is FQNEAQ in the germline V gene (reference sequence). Deletions cut 10 bases from V and 8 bases from J, with 11 bases between. The CDR3 is made up of 10 amino acids. This clonotype was detected ten times or more. The cDNA was generated through 5'RACE incorporating 10-nucleotide random UMIs. TCRdb fed the 5' RACE reads into MiXCR, producing one record per CDR3 protein. The table has some 55,000 distinct CDR3 sequences, roughly 8% seen once; the top ten hold roughly 2%.

Input material: PBMCs. The sequence was collected from a woman in her thirties or forties in good health. This chain joins TRBV7-9 and TRBJ1-1; D is possibly TRBD1 (6 bases). CDR3 in amino acids: CATEQGEAFF. The CDR3 DNA sequence: TGTGCCACCGAGCAGGGGGAAGCTTTCTTT.